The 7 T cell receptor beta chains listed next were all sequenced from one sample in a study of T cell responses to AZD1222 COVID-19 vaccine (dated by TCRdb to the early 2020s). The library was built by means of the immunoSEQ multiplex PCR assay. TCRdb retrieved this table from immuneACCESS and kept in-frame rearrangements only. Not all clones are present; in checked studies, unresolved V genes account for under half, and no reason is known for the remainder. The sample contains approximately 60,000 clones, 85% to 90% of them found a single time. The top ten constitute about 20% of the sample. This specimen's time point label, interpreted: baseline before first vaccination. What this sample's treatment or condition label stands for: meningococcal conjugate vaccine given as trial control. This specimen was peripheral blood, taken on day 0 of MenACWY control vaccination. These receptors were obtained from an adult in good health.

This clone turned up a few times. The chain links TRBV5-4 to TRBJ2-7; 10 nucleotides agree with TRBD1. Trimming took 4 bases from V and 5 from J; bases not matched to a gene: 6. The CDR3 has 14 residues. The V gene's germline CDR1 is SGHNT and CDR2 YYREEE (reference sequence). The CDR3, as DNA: TGTGCCAGCAGCGGACAGGGGGAGAGCGACGAGCAGTACTTC. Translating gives CASSGQGESDEQYF. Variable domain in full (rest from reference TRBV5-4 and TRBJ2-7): ETGVTQSPTHLIKTRGQQVTLRCSSQSGHNTVSWYQQALGQGPQFIFQYYREEENGRGNFPPRFSGLQFPNYSSELNVNALELDDSALYLCASSGQGESDEQYFGPGTRLTVT.

In nucleotides, the CDR3 is TGTGCCAGCAGTTACTGGGGAGCGAATGAAAAACTGTTTTTT. This translates into CASSYWGANEKLFF. The chain combines TRBV6-2 or TRBV6-3 with TRBJ1-4; D not certain. V was shortened by 1 base and J by 5 bases, with 8 bases between the two germline ends. The V gene's germline CDR1 is MNHEY and CDR2 SVGEGT. The CDR3 length is 14 residues.

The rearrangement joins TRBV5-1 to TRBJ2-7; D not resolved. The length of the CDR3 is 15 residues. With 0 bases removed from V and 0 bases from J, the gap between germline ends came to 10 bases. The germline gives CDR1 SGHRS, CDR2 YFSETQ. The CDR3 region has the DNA TGCGCCAGCAGCTTGGCCGGCGGAAACTCCTACGAGCAGTACTTC. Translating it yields CASSLAGGNSYEQYF.

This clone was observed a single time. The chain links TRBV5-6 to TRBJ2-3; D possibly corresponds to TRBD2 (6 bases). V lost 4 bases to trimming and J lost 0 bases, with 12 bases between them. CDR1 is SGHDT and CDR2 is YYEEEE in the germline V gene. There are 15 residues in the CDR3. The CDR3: CASSRDGTSTDTQYF. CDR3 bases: TGTGCCAGCAGCCGGGACGGGACTAGCACAGATACGCAGTATTTT.

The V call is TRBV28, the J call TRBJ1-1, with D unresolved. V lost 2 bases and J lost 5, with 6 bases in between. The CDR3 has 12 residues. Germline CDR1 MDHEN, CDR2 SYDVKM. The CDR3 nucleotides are TGTGCCAGCAGTTTAACTAGGACTGAAGCTTTCTTT. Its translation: CASSLTRTEAFF. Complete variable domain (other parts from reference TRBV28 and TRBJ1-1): DVKVTQSSRYLVKRTGEKVFLECVQDMDHENMFWYRQDPGLGLRLIYFSYDVKMKEKGDIPEGYSVSREKKERFSLILESASTNQTSMYLCASSLTRTEAFFGQGTRLTVV.

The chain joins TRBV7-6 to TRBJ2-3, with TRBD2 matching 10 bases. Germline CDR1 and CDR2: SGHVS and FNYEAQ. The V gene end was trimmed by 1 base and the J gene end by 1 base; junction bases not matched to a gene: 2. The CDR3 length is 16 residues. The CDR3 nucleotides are TGTGCCAGCAGCTTAGGGACTAGCGGACGCACAGATACGCAGTATTTT. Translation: CASSLGTSGRTDTQYF.

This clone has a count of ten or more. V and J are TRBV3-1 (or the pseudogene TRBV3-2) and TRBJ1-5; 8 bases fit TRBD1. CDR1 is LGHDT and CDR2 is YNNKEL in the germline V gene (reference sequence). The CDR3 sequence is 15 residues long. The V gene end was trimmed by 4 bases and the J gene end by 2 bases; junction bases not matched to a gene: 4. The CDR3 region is CASSLTGDGNQPQHF. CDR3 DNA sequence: TGTGCCAGCAGCCTGACAGGGGATGGCAATCAGCCCCAGCATTTT.